The rows below give T cell receptor beta chains drawn from one sample of a study of identical twins. MiXCR, run by TCRdb on the 5' RACE reads, gives a single entry per CDR3 protein. Among roughly 250,000 distinct CDR3 sequences listed, around 15% were seen once. Sequencing used memory (CD45RO+) T cells sorted from blood. Receptors originate from a woman between 18 and 29 years old in good health. The CDR3 runs from the conserved cysteine through the conserved F or W. D genes are given only for firm matches. Clone size is shown for a subset of rows, as once, few, many or a class of expanded clone.

j_call d_call clone_size v_call cdr3_nt cdr3_aa
TRBJ2-7 - few TRBV10-1 TGCGCCAGCAGTGTCGGGGGAGGGGGCGAGCAGTACTTC CASSVGGGGEQYF
TRBJ2-4 - - TRBV2 TGTGCCAGCACCCGAGACGGGGGAAACATTCAGTACTTC CASTRDGGNIQYF
TRBJ2-5 TRBD2 - TRBV5-1 TGCGCCAGCGAGGGGAGCGGGGGGTCGGAGACCCAGTACTTC CASEGSGGSETQYF
TRBJ2-1 - - TRBV3-1 TGTGCCAGCAGCCTAGGGTTCGGCCAAAACAATGAGCAGTTCTTC CASSLGFGQNNEQFF
TRBJ2-3 - - TRBV19 TGTGCCAGTAGTACGGACAGCCATACGCAGTATTTT CASSTDSHTQYF
TRBJ2-5 - - TRBV11-2 TGTGCCAGCAGCCCCTCTCCGACACGAAAAGGGGAGACCCAGTACTTC CASSPSPTRKGETQYF
TRBJ1-2 - once TRBV7-9 TGTGCCAGCAGCTTAACGGAGGGATCCACCTTC CASSLTEGSTF
TRBJ2-7 - - TRBV6-1 TGTGCCAGCAGTGAACGGCACGAGCAGTACTTC CASSERHEQYF
TRBJ2-1 TRBD1 - TRBV5-4 TGTGCCAGCAGCCCCGGACAGGTGGCCTCCTACAATGAGCAGTTCTTC CASSPGQVASYNEQFF
TRBJ2-3 TRBD2 few TRBV14 TGTGCCAGCAGCCAAGTGGGACTAGCGGGGAGAGATACGCAGTATTTT CASSQVGLAGRDTQYF
TRBJ1-6 TRBD1 few TRBV4-1 TGCGCCAGCAGCTATGAGACAGGGGGTTATTCACCCCTCCACTTT CASSYETGGYSPLHF
TRBJ2-5 - - TRBV11-2 TGTGCCAGCAGCGTAACGGTCCAAGATACCCAGTACTTC CASSVTVQDTQYF
TRBJ2-7 TRBD2 many TRBV9 TGTGCCAGCAGCCCCGGACTAGCAGACTACGAGCAGTACTTC CASSPGLADYEQYF
TRBJ1-1 - - TRBV10-2 TGCGCCAGCAACTCTTGGAGGGGGAGGGGCACTGAAGCTTTCTTT CASNSWRGRGTEAFF
TRBJ2-3 TRBD2 - TRBV9 TGTGCCAGCAGCGAGCGGACTAGGGCGAGTACGCAGTATTTT CASSERTRASTQYF
TRBJ2-1 - - TRBV14 TGTGCCAGCAGCCAAGAACTGAGCGGCCCATACAATGAGCAGTTCTTC CASSQELSGPYNEQFF
TRBJ2-7 TRBD2 many TRBV12-3/TRBV12-4 TGTGCCAGCAGTCCGGGGGGAGGGACCGCCTACGAGCAGTACTTC CASSPGGGTAYEQYF